The clone carrying this T cell receptor beta chain appeared a few times. The data are from a study of T cells in Graves' hyperthyroidism and ophthalmopathy. TCR beta CDR3 regions were amplified from RNA. A set of HTBI primers served as the primers for a first-round RT-PCR of the TCR CDR3. One entry per CDR3 protein results from TCRdb running MiXCR on the multiplex PCR reads. This sample carries about 24,000 distinct CDR3 sequences, under 55% of them seen once, and the ten largest clones take about 26%. Newly diagnosed hyperthyroidism, duration under 2 months, in patients aged 18 to 65. Patients having uncontrolled infection, another autoimmune disease, pregnancy or lactation were not included. Losses at the gene ends were 5 bases for V and 3 bases for J; bases not matched to a gene: 10. Germline lookup yields CDR1 DFQATT and CDR2 SNEGSKA (reference sequence). CDR3 size: 14 residues.

The TCR sequence derives from a woman aged 40 to 50 with Graves' hyperthyroidism that later progressed to Graves' ophthalmopathy. The material sequenced was blood. V and J are TRBV20-1 and TRBJ2-7, with 7 nucleotides matching TRBD2. DNA of the CDR3: TGCAGTGCTCCGGTCGCGGGGGTAGACTACGAGCAGTACTTC. This sequence encodes CSAPVAGVDYEQYF.